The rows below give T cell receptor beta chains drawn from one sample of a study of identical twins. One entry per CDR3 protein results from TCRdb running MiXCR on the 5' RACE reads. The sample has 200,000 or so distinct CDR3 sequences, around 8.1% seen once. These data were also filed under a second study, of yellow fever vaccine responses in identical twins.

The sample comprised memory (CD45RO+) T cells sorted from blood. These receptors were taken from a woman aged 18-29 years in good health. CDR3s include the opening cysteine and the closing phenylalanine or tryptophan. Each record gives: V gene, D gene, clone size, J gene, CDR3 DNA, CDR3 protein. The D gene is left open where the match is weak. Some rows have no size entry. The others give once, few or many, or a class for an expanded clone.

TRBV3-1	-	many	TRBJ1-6	TGTGCCAGCAGCCAAGGAAATTCACCCCTCCACTTT	CASSQGNSPLHF
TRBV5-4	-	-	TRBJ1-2	TGTGCCAGCAGTTTGGACCGGGACCCATATGGCTACACCTTC	CASSLDRDPYGYTF
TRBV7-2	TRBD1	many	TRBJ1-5	TGTGCCAGCAGCTCAGGGGGCGCTAGCAATCAGCCCCAGCATTTT	CASSSGGASNQPQHF
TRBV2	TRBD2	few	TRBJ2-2	TGTGCCAGCAGTGATCATCATCGGTGGCAGCGGGGGAAAACGGACACCGGGGAGCTGTTTTTT	CASSDHHRWQRGKTDTGELFF
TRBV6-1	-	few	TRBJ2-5	TGTGCCAGCACCCCTCCAGCGGCGGAGACCCAGTACTTC	CASTPPAAETQYF
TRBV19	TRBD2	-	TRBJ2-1	TGTGCCAGTAGTCCTGGCCGGGGGGGCTTCTACAATGAGCAGTTCTTC	CASSPGRGGFYNEQFF
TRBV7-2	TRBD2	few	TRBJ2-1	TGTGCCAGCAGCGGGGGGTTGCGGGAGTCCTACAATGAGCAGTTCTTC	CASSGGLRESYNEQFF
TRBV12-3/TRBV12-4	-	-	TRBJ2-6	TGTGCCAGCAGTTTACCCTCTGGGGCCAACGTCCTGACTTTC	CASSLPSGANVLTF
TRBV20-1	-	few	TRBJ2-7	TGCAGTGCTAGGGGGATCCGGGGCGAGCAGTACTTC	CSARGIRGEQYF
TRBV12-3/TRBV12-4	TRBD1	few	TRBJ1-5	TGTGCCAGCAGTCGGACAGGGGTTGGCAATCAGCCCCAGCATTTT	CASSRTGVGNQPQHF
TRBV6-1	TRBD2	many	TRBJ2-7	TGTGCCAGCAGCCCCCTGGAGCGGGGGGGTCTTAAGCAGTACTTC	CASSPLERGGLKQYF
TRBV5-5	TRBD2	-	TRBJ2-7	TGTGCCAGCAGCCAAGAGGGACTAGCGGGAATTTACGAGCAGTACTTC	CASSQEGLAGIYEQYF
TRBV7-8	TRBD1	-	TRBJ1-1	TGTGCCAGCAGCTATTCGGGGTATGGACAGGGTAACACTGAAGCTTTCTTT	CASSYSGYGQGNTEAFF
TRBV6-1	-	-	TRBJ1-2	TGTGCCAGCAGCAAGGAGGCAGGGTTAGGGGATGGCTACACCTTC	CASSKEAGLGDGYTF
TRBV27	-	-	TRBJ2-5	TGTGCCAGCAGGAAACAGGGACAGACCCAGTACTTC	CASRKQGQTQYF
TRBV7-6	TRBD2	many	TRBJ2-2	TGTGCCAGCAGCTTAGTGGGCGGGGGGACGTCAATCGGGGAGCTGTTTTTT	CASSLVGGGTSIGELFF
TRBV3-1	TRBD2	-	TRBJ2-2	TGTGCCTGCACCCGCATTTCATCTAGCGGGAGAAAAACCGGGGAGCTGTTTTTT	CACTRISSSGRKTGELFF
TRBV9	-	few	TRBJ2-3	TGTGCCAGCAGCGTAGGTTCAGGCCATATTCCCACAGATACGCAGTATTTT	CASSVGSGHIPTDTQYF
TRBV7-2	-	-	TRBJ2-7	TGTGCCAGCAGCTTAAGTTCCGGCAACGAGCAGTACTTC	CASSLSSGNEQYF
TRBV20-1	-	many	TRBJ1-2	TGCAGTGCCGAATCAGCCAGTTTTAACTATGGCTACACCTTC	CSAESASFNYGYTF
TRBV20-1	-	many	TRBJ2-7	TGCAGTGCTAAATCAACTTCATTCACCTACGAGCAGTACTTC	CSAKSTSFTYEQYF
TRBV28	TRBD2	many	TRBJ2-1	TGTGCCAGCAGTTTGGCGGGACTAGCGGTATCAAATGAGCAGTTCTTC	CASSLAGLAVSNEQFF
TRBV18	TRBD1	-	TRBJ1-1	TGTGCCAGCTCTCGACCCGGAAGGGGGCAGGACACTGAAGCTTTCTTT	CASSRPGRGQDTEAFF
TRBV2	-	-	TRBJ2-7	TGTGCCAGCAGTGGCGACAAAGCGAGGCAGTACTTC	CASSGDKARQYF
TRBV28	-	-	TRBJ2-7	TGTGCCAGCAGTTTAGCGGTTCTTGACTCCTACGAGCAGTACTTC	CASSLAVLDSYEQYF
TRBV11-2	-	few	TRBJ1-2	TGTGCCAGCAGCCCACAATATGACCATGGCTACACCTTC	CASSPQYDHGYTF
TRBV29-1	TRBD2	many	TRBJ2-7	TGCAGCGTAGCCGGGACTAAGGGCGAGCAGTACTTC	CSVAGTKGEQYF
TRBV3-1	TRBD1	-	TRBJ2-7	TGTGCCAGCAGCCAGCGGGGGACAGGGACCTACGAGCAGTACTTC	CASSQRGTGTYEQYF